These 22 T cell receptor beta chains were all obtained from the same sample, sequenced in a study of blood T cell repertoires in COVID-19. Sequenced by immunoSEQ multiplex PCR; TCRdb stores in-frame clones only, minus some. Here the sample spans 250,000 to 300,000 clones, almost 90% being singletons. The sequencing sample was made of peripheral blood. All receptors come from a woman in her twenties or thirties with COVID-19, enrolled during active disease.

This chain joins TRBV6-2 or TRBV6-3 and TRBJ2-7; TRBD1 is a possible D gene (5 bases). The germline CDR1 and CDR2 sequences are MNHEY and SVGEGT. The germline V and J ends were trimmed by 3 bases and 0 bases, with 18 bases remaining between them. The CDR3 runs 17 residues. CDR3 residues: CASSYPAPGRGSYEQYF. CDR3 in DNA: TGTGCCAGCAGTTATCCAGCCCCGGGTAGGGGCTCCTACGAGCAGTACTTC.

V is TRBV5-1 and J is TRBJ2-7, with TRBD1 matching over 8 bases. The CDR3 has 15 residues. In germline, CDR1 is SGHRS, CDR2 YFSETQ. J lost 0 bases, V lost 2 bases, and 4 bases had no gene match. The DNA of the CDR3 is TGCGCCAGCAGCTTCGGGGGACAGGTCTCCTACGAGCAGTACTTC. Its protein product is CASSFGGQVSYEQYF. Using reference TRBV5-1 and TRBJ2-7 for the parts outside the CDR3, the full variable domain is KAGVTQTPRYLIKTRGQQVTLSCSPISGHRSVSWYQQTPGQGLQFLFEYFSETQRNKGNFPGRFSGRQFSNSRSEMNVSTLELGDSALYLCASSFGGQVSYEQYFGPGTRLTVT.

This chain links TRBV6-5 with TRBJ2-7; TRBD2 matches 7 bases. Germline CDR1 MNHEY, CDR2 SVGAGI. V shed 4 bases, J shed 2 bases, and the junction held 5 bases outside the gene matches. The CDR3 loop spans 14 amino acids. CDR3: CASSSGGVTYEQYF. CDR3 coding DNA: TGTGCCAGCAGTTCTGGGGGGGTAACCTACGAGCAGTACTTC.

CDR3 DNA sequence: TGTGCCAGCAGCCCCAGGGAAATCTCTGGAAACACCATATATTTT. Translating it yields CASSPREISGNTIYF. The chain uses TRBV5-5 and TRBJ1-3; a possible D gene is TRBD1 (5 bases). Trimming removed 4 bases from V and 0 bases from J, with 11 bases in between. The length of the CDR3 is 15 residues. CDR1 SGHKS and CDR2 YYEKEE come from the germline V gene (reference sequence).

The rearrangement uses TRBV5-6 and TRBJ2-7, with D possibly TRBD2 on 5 matching bases. The V and J ends lost 0 bases and 0 bases respectively, with 10 bases between them. CDR1 and CDR2 from the germline V gene are SGHDT and YYEEEE. CDR3 size: 15 residues. CDR3 in DNA: TGTGCCAGCAGCTTGGGGCTAGCTGACTCCTACGAGCAGTACTTC. Translated: CASSLGLADSYEQYF.

V gene TRBV4-1 combines with J gene TRBJ2-7, with D perhaps matching TRBD1 (6 bases). This CDR3 has 15 residues. With 3 bases removed from V and 3 bases from J, the gap between germline ends came to 15 bases. Per germline, CDR1 MGHRA and CDR2 YSYEKL. CDR3 protein: CASSQTRDIFYEQYF. In DNA form, the CDR3 reads TGCGCCAGCAGCCAGACCCGGGACATCTTCTACGAGCAGTACTTC.

The chain couples TRBV7-3 to TRBJ2-1; D is possibly TRBD2 (6 bases). V lost 6 bases to trimming and J lost 2 bases, with 14 bases between them. The CDR3 sequence is 15 residues long. Germline assignment: CDR1 SGHTA and CDR2 FQGTGA. CDR3 region: CASSPWEDPYNEQFF. In DNA form, the CDR3 reads TGTGCCAGCAGTCCCTGGGAGGACCCCTACAATGAGCAGTTCTTC.

V is TRBV9 and J is TRBJ2-1; the D is unclear. Trimming left V 1 base short and J 4 bases short, with 3 bases between. The CDR3 spans 12 residues. CDR1 is SGDLS and CDR2 is YYNGEE in the germline V gene. The DNA for the CDR3 is TGTGCCAGCAGCGTACAATACAATGAGCAGTTCTTC. It encodes CASSVQYNEQFF.

This rearrangement joins TRBV11-2 to TRBJ2-5; no definite D call. V lost 5 bases to trimming and J lost 1 base, with 14 bases between them. Per germline, CDR1 SGHAT and CDR2 FQNNGV. The CDR3 loop spans 15 amino acids. CDR3 sequence reads: CASSPRPGPQETQYF. The CDR3 DNA reads as TGTGCCAGCAGCCCACGCCCAGGTCCCCAAGAGACCCAGTACTTC.

The V call is TRBV7-8, the J call TRBJ1-3; no clear D. The CDR3 has 15 residues. V gave up 0 bases and J gave up 4 bases, with 10 bases separating them. Per the germline V gene, CDR1 is SGHVS and CDR2 is FQNEAQ. The DNA of the CDR3 is TGTGCCAGCAGCTTAGCAGGGCCGGGGGGAAACACCATATATTTT. This gives the protein CASSLAGPGGNTIYF.

The rearrangement uses TRBV6-6 and TRBJ1-1; no reliable D call. The ends were cut back, 7 bases at V and 3 bases at J, with 15 bases in the middle. The CDR3 loop spans 14 amino acids. Germline lookup yields CDR1 MNHNY and CDR2 SVGAGI (reference sequence). CDR3 amino acids: CASIVNSGDTEAFF. The CDR3 DNA is TGTGCCAGCATTGTTAATAGCGGGGACACTGAAGCTTTCTTT.

V and J are TRBV7-3 and TRBJ2-3; TRBD2 aligns across 8 bases. J was trimmed by 3 bases and V by 1 base; bases with no gene match: 12. The CDR3 sequence is 18 residues long. Germline assignment: CDR1 SGHTA and CDR2 FQGTGA. The DNA of the CDR3 is TGTGCCAGCAGCTTAAAAGGGCTTAATAGCGGGATAACAGATACGCAGTATTTT. Translation: CASSLKGLNSGITDTQYF.

The CDR3 sequence is CASSLGAQGHNEQFF. The CDR3 bases are TGTGCCAGCAGTTTGGGGGCTCAGGGCCACAATGAGCAGTTCTTC. This chain links TRBV27 with TRBJ2-1, with D perhaps matching TRBD1 (6 bases). Germline loops: CDR1 MNHEY, CDR2 SMNVEV (reference sequence). Trimming took 3 bases from V and 5 from J, leaving 14 bases between them. The CDR3 sequence is 15 residues long.

This chain uses TRBV20-1 with TRBJ2-5; 7 bases agree with TRBD2. This CDR3 spans 11 amino acids. The germline CDR1 and CDR2 sequences are DFQATT and SNEGSKA (reference sequence). CDR3 coding DNA: TGCGGCCCATGGGGGGGAGAGACCCAGTACTTC. Translated, it gives CGPWGGETQYF.

The gene calls are TRBV15 and TRBJ2-4, with a weak D call TRBD1 (6 bases). V shed 8 bases and J shed 5 bases, with 13 bases lying between them. Germline lookup yields CDR1 LNHNV and CDR2 YYDKDF (reference sequence). This CDR3 contains 13 residues. The CDR3 here is CATDGGLENIQYF. As DNA, the CDR3 is TGTGCCACCGATGGGGGCTTAGAAAACATTCAGTACTTC.

This clone appeared a single time. The chain links TRBV4-1 to TRBJ1-2; TRBD1 might be the D (5 bases). V lost 4 bases and J lost 4, with 10 bases in between. The germline V gene has CDR1 MGHRA and CDR2 YSYEKL. The CDR3 sequence is 13 residues long. The CDR3 coding sequence is TGCGCCAGCAGCCCAGTCGGGGGCTATGGCTACACCTTC. This encodes CASSPVGGYGYTF.

CDR3 sequence (DNA): TGTGCCAGCAGCTTGGCACTAGGTGTCACTGAAGCTTTCTTT. This codes for CASSLALGVTEAFF. The chain joins TRBV5-4 to TRBJ1-1; D uncertain. Germline CDR1 is SGHNT and CDR2 is YYREEE (reference sequence). V gave up 0 bases and J gave up 4 bases, with 10 bases separating them. This CDR3 has 14 residues.

The chain links TRBV2 to TRBJ2-1; maybe TRBD2 (5 bases). The CDR3 is 14 residues long. V was shortened by 8 bases and J by 3 bases, with 14 bases between the two germline ends. Germline CDR1 reads SNHLY; CDR2 reads FYNNEI. Here the CDR3 reads CASLERESYNEQFF. The CDR3 DNA sequence: TGTGCCAGCCTAGAAAGGGAGAGCTACAATGAGCAGTTCTTC.

The chain uses TRBV6-2 or TRBV6-3 and TRBJ1-5, with TRBD1 identical over 7 bases. Germline V CDR1 and CDR2: MNHEY, SVGEGT. The CDR3 has 15 residues. After removal of 5 bases from V and 1 base from J, the junction contained 5 bases not matched to a gene. CDR3 residues: CASSDGTVSNQPQHF. The DNA of the CDR3 is TGTGCCAGCAGTGACGGGACAGTCAGCAATCAGCCCCAGCATTTT.

This chain uses TRBV6-5 with TRBJ2-7; TRBD2 agrees at 8 bases. Trimming at V came to 2 bases and at J to 3 bases, leaving 3 bases not matched to a gene. Looked up from germline, CDR1 is MNHEY and CDR2 is SVGAGI. CDR3 length: 14 residues. The CDR3 loop is CASSYSLAGYEQYF. The CDR3 coding sequence is TGTGCCAGCAGTTACAGTCTAGCGGGCTACGAGCAGTACTTC.

A single count supports this clone. The V and J genes are TRBV24-1 and TRBJ2-1; 7 bases fit TRBD2. Germline V CDR1 and CDR2: KGHDR, SFDVKD. The trim removed 3 bases at V and 7 bases at J, leaving 5 bases unmatched. There are 14 residues in the CDR3. CDR3 in amino acids: CATSDPGTINEQFF. CDR3 bases: TGTGCCACCAGTGATCCCGGGACTATAAATGAGCAGTTCTTC.

The rearrangement uses TRBV5-4 and TRBJ2-3; no reliable D call. CDR1 is SGHNT, CDR2 YYREEE, per germline (reference sequence). Trimming took 1 base from V and 0 from J, leaving 12 bases between them. The CDR3 sequence is 16 residues long. This CDR3 reads CASSLKGGFSTDTQYF. The DNA for the CDR3 is TGTGCCAGCAGCTTGAAAGGCGGCTTTAGCACAGATACGCAGTATTTT.